A selection of T cell receptor beta chains follows, all from one sample in a study of blood T cell repertoires in COVID-19. Method: immunoSEQ multiplex PCR; TCRdb's copy keeps in-frame clones and lacks some. The table has about 40,000 clones, 76% seen once. The sequenced sample was peripheral blood. All receptors come from a man aged 80 or over with acute or convalescent COVID-19. The CDR3 runs from the conserved cysteine through the conserved F or W. D genes are given only for firm matches. Not all rows give a size; the values are once, few, many and, for expanded clones, a class.

V gene,J gene,D gene,clone size,CDR3 protein,CDR3 DNA
TRBV14,TRBJ1-1,TRBD1,.,CASSQYRGINTEAFF,TGTGCCAGCAGCCAGTACAGGGGGATCAACACTGAAGCTTTCTTT
TRBV5-5,TRBJ1-1,TRBD1,.,CASSTDPQGVTEAFF,TGTGCCAGCAGCACCGACCCCCAGGGGGTGACTGAAGCTTTCTTT
TRBV28,TRBJ2-1,.,.,CASSFEALREQFF,TGTGCCAGCAGTTTCGAGGCCCTGAGGGAGCAGTTCTTC
TRBV7-8,TRBJ1-2,TRBD1,.,CASSPDRGRGYTF,TGTGCCAGCAGCCCGGACAGGGGGCGAGGCTACACCTTC
TRBV27,TRBJ1-1,TRBD1,once,CASYLTRRQGLHTEAFF,TGTGCCAGCTATCTTACCCGGAGACAGGGGCTTCACACTGAAGCTTTCTTT
TRBV5-1,TRBJ1-1,.,.,CASSLAGLLNTEAFF,TGCGCCAGCAGCTTGGCAGGGCTACTGAACACTGAAGCTTTCTTT
TRBV7-8,TRBJ1-5,TRBD1,.,CASSPGQAWDQPQHF,TGTGCCAGCAGCCCAGGACAGGCCTGGGATCAGCCCCAGCATTTT
TRBV5-6,TRBJ2-1,.,few,CASSFRSRNNEQFF,TGTGCCAGCAGCTTTCGCTCTAGGAACAATGAGCAGTTCTTC
TRBV4-1,TRBJ2-6,.,.,CASSQVPFAGNSGANVLTF,TGCGCCAGCAGCCAAGTCCCCTTTGCGGGCAACTCTGGGGCCAACGTCCTGACTTTC
TRBV6-5,TRBJ1-5,.,.,CASSRDNNQPQHF,TGTGCCAGCAGCAGGGATAACAATCAGCCCCAGCATTTT
TRBV18,TRBJ1-5,.,.,CASSPDRNQPQHF,TGTGCCAGCTCACCAGACAGGAATCAGCCCCAGCATTTT
TRBV11-2,TRBJ2-2,.,few,CASRKGAETGELFF,TGTGCCAGCAGAAAAGGGGCTGAAACCGGGGAGCTGTTTTTT
TRBV7-9,TRBJ2-7,.,.,CASSPLTGSRDEQYF,TGTGCCAGCAGCCCTCTTACAGGGAGTCGGGACGAGCAGTACTTC
TRBV6-5,TRBJ2-3,TRBD2,.,CASSYRDYSVDTQYF,TGTGCCAGCAGTTACCGGGACTACTCAGTGGATACGCAGTATTTT
TRBV9,TRBJ2-1,.,.,CASSVRDLGYNEQFF,TGTGCCAGCAGCGTAAGGGACTTAGGCTACAATGAGCAGTTCTTC
TRBV3-1/TRBV3-2,TRBJ2-3,TRBD2,.,CASSRRTSGGPSTDTQYF,TGTGCCAGCAGCCGGCGGACTAGCGGGGGGCCTTCCACAGATACGCAGTATTTT
TRBV5-6,TRBJ1-5,.,few,CASSLATTSGRQPQHF,TGTGCCAGCAGCTTGGCCACCACAAGCGGCAGGCAGCCCCAGCATTTT
TRBV7-2,TRBJ1-1,.,.,CASSDYTEAFF,TGTGCCAGCAGCGACTACACTGAAGCTTTCTTT
TRBV9,TRBJ2-7,TRBD1,.,CASSPMTGSHEQYF,TGTGCCAGCAGCCCGATGACAGGGTCCCACGAGCAGTACTTC
TRBV30,TRBJ2-7,TRBD2,.,CAWQTSGRAYEQYF,TGTGCCTGGCAAACTAGCGGGAGGGCCTACGAGCAGTACTTC
TRBV19,TRBJ2-3,TRBD2,.,CASSTRGSGTHTQYF,TGTGCCAGTAGTACAAGAGGTAGCGGGACCCATACGCAGTATTTT
TRBV5-1,TRBJ2-5,TRBD1,once,CASSLETGGLETQYF,TGCGCCAGCAGCTTGGAGACAGGGGGCCTTGAGACCCAGTACTTC
TRBV28,TRBJ2-5,TRBD1,.,CASSLRTGKETQYF,TGTGCCAGCAGTTTAAGGACAGGGAAAGAGACCCAGTACTTC
TRBV2,TRBJ2-1,TRBD1,.,CASTRGISYNEQFF,TGTGCCAGCACCAGGGGGATTTCCTACAATGAGCAGTTCTTC
TRBV12-2,TRBJ2-2,.,.,CASRLGETGELFF,TGTGCAAGTCGCTTAGGGGAGACCGGGGAGCTGTTTTTT
TRBV27,TRBJ2-3,.,.,CASSLLGSARTDTQYF,TGTGCCAGCAGTTTATTGGGGAGCGCCCGCACAGATACGCAGTATTTT
TRBV7-2,TRBJ1-1,.,once,CASSLSGSTEAFF,TGTGCCAGCAGCTTATCCGGGAGTACTGAAGCTTTCTTT
TRBV5-6,TRBJ2-5,TRBD1,few,CASSLWTGSRETQYF,TGTGCCAGCAGCTTGTGGACAGGGTCTAGAGAGACCCAGTACTTC
TRBV5-1,TRBJ2-5,TRBD1,few,CASSSRTGGTQETQYF,TGCGCCAGCAGCTCAAGGACAGGGGGGACCCAAGAGACCCAGTACTTC
TRBV5-4,TRBJ1-4,TRBD1,.,CASSHTGQGGEKLFF,TGTGCCAGCAGCCACACGGGACAGGGAGGGGAAAAACTGTTTTTT
TRBV14,TRBJ2-2,.,.,CASSQWNRVSTGELFF,TGTGCCAGCAGCCAATGGAACAGGGTCTCTACCGGGGAGCTGTTTTTT
TRBV19,TRBJ1-2,.,.,CASSSQTGSYGYTF,TGTGCCAGTAGTAGTCAGACAGGAAGCTATGGCTACACCTTC
TRBV14,TRBJ1-2,.,.,CASSQEKGWRDNYGYTF,TGTGCCAGCAGCCAAGAGAAGGGATGGAGGGACAACTATGGCTACACCTTC
TRBV5-1,TRBJ2-3,TRBD2,.,CASSSLAGPTDTQYF,TGCGCCAGCAGCTCCTTAGCGGGACCCACAGATACGCAGTATTTT
TRBV3-1/TRBV3-2,TRBJ1-1,TRBD1,once,CASSQDFGGQYPEAFF,TGTGCCAGCAGCCAAGATTTCGGGGGACAGTACCCTGAAGCTTTCTTT
TRBV19,TRBJ2-7,.,few,CASSSSGPYEQYF,TGTGCCAGTAGTTCCTCGGGTCCCTACGAGCAGTACTTC
TRBV30,TRBJ2-7,.,few,CAWSGVSYEQYF,TGTGCCTGGTCAGGGGTTTCGTACGAGCAGTACTTC
TRBV15,TRBJ2-3,.,.,CATSRAYSTDTQYF,TGTGCCACCAGCAGAGCCTACAGCACAGATACGCAGTATTTT
TRBV5-1,TRBJ1-1,.,.,CASRTGVSGTEAFF,TGCGCCAGCAGAACCGGGGTATCGGGAACTGAAGCTTTCTTT
TRBV9,TRBJ1-1,TRBD1,.,CASSGLRQGSAEAFF,TGTGCCAGCAGCGGCCTAAGACAGGGAAGTGCTGAAGCTTTCTTT
TRBV11-2,TRBJ2-5,TRBD2,.,CASSSNREGETQYF,TGTGCCAGCAGCTCCAACCGGGAGGGAGAGACCCAGTACTTC
TRBV9,TRBJ1-6,.,.,CASSVAPTGYGSPLHF,TGTGCCAGCAGCGTAGCTCCTACAGGGTACGGTTCACCCCTCCACTTT
TRBV7-2,TRBJ1-6,.,.,CASSQGTINNSPLHF,TGTGCCAGCAGCCAAGGGACAATCAATAATTCACCCCTCCACTTT
TRBV6-5,TRBJ2-2,.,.,CASSYSRYTGELFF,TGTGCCAGCAGTTACTCGCGATACACCGGGGAGCTGTTTTTT